This entry lists 6 T cell receptor beta chains sequenced from one sample in a study of blood T cells in healthy people across ages. A second PCR, run for about 6 to 11 cycles, used a sample-barcoded 5' primer plus a J-beta primer mix. TCRdb re-derived calls from the 5' RACE reads in MiXCR, one entry per CDR3 protein. This sample has 1.5 million to 2 million distinct CDR3 sequences, with around 48% found just once. Sequenced sample: blood. These receptors were obtained from a woman aged 40-49 years in good health.

The chain is built from TRBV18 and TRBJ2-1; D not certain. V was pared by 2 bases and J by 7 bases, with 15 bases between. Germline V gene data show CDR1 as KGHSH and CDR2 as LQKENI. The CDR3 has 15 residues. Here the CDR3 DNA reads TGTGCCAGCTCACCATGGGGATCTGGCGAAAATGAGCAGTTCTTC. It translates to CASSPWGSGENEQFF.

This clonotype was recorded a few times. The chain has TRBV11-3 and TRBJ2-5, with D possibly TRBD2 on 5 matching bases. CDR1 and CDR2 from the germline V gene are SGHNT and YENEEA. CDR3 size: 15 residues. Trimming stripped 5 bases from V and 1 base from J, with 14 bases between. In DNA, the CDR3 is TGTGCCAGCAGCGAGGGCGGCAAGAGCCAAGAGACCCAGTACTTC. Amino acid sequence: CASSEGGKSQETQYF. The variable domain in full, completed from reference TRBV11-3 and TRBJ2-5, reads EAGVVQSPRYKIIEKKQPVAFWCNPISGHNTLYWYLQNLGQGPELLIRYENEEAVDDSQLPKDRFSAERLKGVDSTLKIQPAELGDSAVYLCASSEGGKSQETQYFGPGTRLLVL.

The gene calls are TRBV6-2 or TRBV6-3 and TRBJ2-5; 12 bases align to TRBD2. Germline CDR1 reads MNHEY; CDR2 reads SVGEGT. The CDR3 totals 17 residues. V shed 4 bases and J 0 bases; nucleotides not matched to a gene: 6. CDR3 coding DNA: TGTGCCAGCAGTTGGAAACTAGCGGGGGGCCACCAAGAGACCCAGTACTTC. Protein: CASSWKLAGGHQETQYF.

The chain employs TRBV20-1 and TRBJ2-2; TRBD2 agrees at 8 bases. The CDR3 extends over 14 amino acids. V shed 3 bases and J 5 bases; nucleotides not matched to a gene: 5. Germline lookup yields CDR1 DFQATT and CDR2 SNEGSKA (reference sequence). The CDR3 coding sequence is TGCAGTGCTAGCCCCCCGGGGGGGACCGGGGAGCTGTTTTTT. Translated: CSASPPGGTGELFF.

The chain links TRBV4-3 to TRBJ1-1; maybe TRBD1 (5 bases). The CDR3 spans 18 residues. CDR1 and CDR2 from the germline V gene are LGHNA and YSLEER. Trimming cost V 0 bases and J 5 bases, with 22 bases left between them. CDR3 DNA sequence: TGCGCCAGCAGCCAAGATCCCCAAGGCGAGGGGCGGAGGACTGAAGCTTTCTTT. Protein: CASSQDPQGEGRRTEAFF.

The chain has TRBV24-1 and TRBJ2-1; 7 bases map to TRBD1. Germline V gene data show CDR1 as KGHDR and CDR2 as SFDVKD. This CDR3 has 15 amino acids. V gave up 3 bases and J gave up 6 bases; unmatched junction bases: 7. The CDR3 region has the DNA TGTGCCACCAGTGATGTAGGGGGCAATCGCAATGAGCAGTTCTTC. It is translated as CATSDVGGNRNEQFF.